What follows are 10 T cell receptor beta chains derived from one specimen sequenced in a study of a mutant IDH1 vaccine in newly diagnosed glioma. The time point is: week 47, end of study. Vaccination used 300 ug of mutant IDH1 20-mer peptide per dose, with topical imiquimod. No antigen has been identified for these receptors. Sequencing used immunoSEQ multiplex PCR; TCRdb keeps in-frame clones, though not all of them. The sample yields approximately 60,000 clones, roughly four fifths seen once. The sample here was PBMCs, taken from a glioma patient whose treatment included an IDH1 peptide vaccine. The receptors were gathered from a man aged 25 to 40 with glioma.

The V and J genes are TRBV28 and TRBJ1-4; D might be TRBD1 (5 bases). V shed 6 bases and J shed 0 bases, with 23 bases lying between them. Germline-derived CDR1 and CDR2 are MDHEN and SYDVKM. CDR3 size: 19 residues. Here the CDR3 reads CASRWKSFGGLATNEKLFF. The CDR3 DNA is TGTGCCAGCAGGTGGAAGAGCTTTGGGGGGTTGGCAACTAATGAAAAACTGTTTTTT.

The chain carries TRBV25-1 and TRBJ1-3, with D tentatively TRBD1 (6 bases). This CDR3 has 18 amino acids. Per the germline V gene, CDR1 is MGHDK and CDR2 is SYGVNS. Trimming took 2 bases from V and 0 from J, leaving 17 bases between them. CDR3 in DNA: TGTGCCAGCAGTGAAGGGGGGCTTCGCCCCCGCTCTGGAAACACCATATATTTT. The encoded protein is CASSEGGLRPRSGNTIYF.

The J gene is TRBJ2-7, the V gene TRBV10-3; 10 bases map to TRBD1. This CDR3 has 15 amino acids. CDR1 is ENHRY, CDR2 SYGVKD, per germline. V trimming: 3 bases; J trimming: 2 bases; junction bases outside the gene matches: 4. In nucleotides, the CDR3 is TGTGCCATCAGTGATCAAGGGACAGGGGCCTACGAGCAGTACTTC. The encoded protein is CAISDQGTGAYEQYF.

Here the CDR3 reads CASSSTGTPANEQFF. The CDR3 DNA follows: TGTGCCAGCAGCTCCACCGGGACACCCGCCAATGAGCAGTTCTTC. V usage is TRBV7-6 and J usage is TRBJ2-1; maybe TRBD1 (6 bases). CDR3 length equals 15 residues. Germline CDR1 and CDR2: SGHVS and FNYEAQ. Trimming pared 4 bases from V and 6 bases from J, leaving 16 bases between.

The chain links TRBV28 to TRBJ2-7; D gene unclear. In germline, CDR1 is MDHEN, CDR2 SYDVKM. The CDR3 has 14 amino acids. V was pared by 0 bases and J by 4 bases, with 10 bases between. CDR3 region: CASSLWAVTYEQYF. The CDR3 nucleotides are TGTGCCAGCAGTTTATGGGCGGTGACATACGAGCAGTACTTC.

V gene TRBV7-6 combines with J gene TRBJ2-5; D may be TRBD2 (6 bases). V lost 5 bases and J 11 bases, leaving 18 bases between the germline ends. Per the germline V gene, CDR1 is SGHVS and CDR2 is FNYEAQ. The CDR3 spans 13 residues. CDR3 amino acids: CASSVGSLATQYF. The CDR3 nucleotides read TGTGCCAGCAGCGTCGGTTCCCTAGCGACGCAGTACTTC.

This clone came up once. The CDR3 DNA reads TGTGCCAGCTCACCACTTCAGACTAATGAAAAACTGTTTTTT. Protein sequence: CASSPLQTNEKLFF. This rearrangement joins TRBV18 to TRBJ1-4; the D is unclear. Germline V gene data show CDR1 as KGHSH and CDR2 as LQKENI. Trimming shortened V by 1 base and J by 2 bases, and 5 bases separated the two germline ends. The CDR3 is 14 amino acids.

The J gene is TRBJ2-2, the V gene TRBV10-1, with D unresolved. CDR3 length equals 13 residues. The germline CDR1 and CDR2 sequences are WNHNN and SYGVQD (reference sequence). V lost 6 bases, J lost 5 bases, and 10 bases lay in between. This CDR3 is CASSPDLTGELFF. For the CDR3, the DNA is TGCGCCAGCAGCCCCGACCTAACCGGGGAGCTGTTTTTT.

This chain joins TRBV10-3 and TRBJ2-5; maybe TRBD2 (6 bases). CDR1 is ENHRY, CDR2 SYGVKD, per germline. Between the trimmed V and J ends, which lost 0 bases and 11 bases, there was a span of 16 bases. This CDR3 spans 14 amino acids. CDR3 loop: CAISESGRSREQYF. CDR3 nucleotide sequence: TGTGCCATCAGTGAGTCCGGGAGAAGTAGGGAGCAGTACTTC.

The gene calls are TRBV6-4 and TRBJ2-3; 10 bases fit TRBD1. Germline-derived CDR1 and CDR2 are MRHNA and SNTAGT. V dropped 2 bases and J dropped 4; count of bases not matched to a gene: 0. The CDR3 contains 14 residues. The CDR3 is CASSDGTGADTQYF. CDR3 DNA sequence: TGTGCCAGCAGTGACGGGACAGGGGCAGATACGCAGTATTTT.